Detailed here is one T cell receptor beta chain. Clones were read by immunoSEQ multiplex PCR, and TCRdb kept only the in-frame ones, dropping some. This table has about 86,000 clones, about 90% appearing once. The sample originates from a study of blood T cell repertoires in COVID-19. Germline assignment: CDR1 LGHDT and CDR2 YNNKEL (reference sequence). This CDR3 is built from 15 residues. The V gene lost 5 bases and the J gene lost 7 bases, with 17 bases spanning the gap. Input material: peripheral blood. The chain is built from TRBV3-1 (or the pseudogene TRBV3-2) and TRBJ1-4; D unresolved. The TCR was taken from a human donor in a cohort sampled during active COVID-19. CDR3 protein: CASSYSRGIGEKLFF. Written as DNA, the CDR3 is TGTGCCAGCAGCTATTCACGGGGTATTGGTGAAAAACTGTTTTTT.